This T cell receptor (beta chain) comes out of a study of T cells in localized non-small cell lung cancer (dated by TCRdb to between 2020 and 2021). In terms of the full investigation: The study examined T cell repertoires in 200 to 300 patients with early-stage NSCLC and compared tumors with uninvolved tumor-adjacent lungs. The cohort was made up of some 240 treatment-naive NSCLC patients whose localized lung tumors had been resected. Of the NSCLC patients, 129 were male and approximately 99 were female, and the mean age was around 66 years. Overall study outcomes, separate from this receptor: Higher blood T cell density associated with longer overall survival, while higher adjacent-lung clonality associated with shorter survival. A median of approximately 62 of the top 100 tumor clones turned up in the paired uninvolved adjacent lung, and under 30 of those clones also ranked among the top 100 of that same adjacent lung. Because the study design was exploratory, TCR variables were selected using unadjusted p-values without false-discovery rate correction. Because multi-region tumor sequencing was not done, intratumor heterogeneity could not be ruled out. Uninvolved tumor-adjacent lung showed the highest T cell clonality, higher than tumor, which suggests more focused antigenic responses in the adjacent lung.

Turning to this clone: Its antigen remains unidentified. No much larger clone exists at a distance of one base, and base qualities are not known.

The V end loses 3 bases and the J end loses 9 bases, and a stretch of 16 bases separates them. The CDR1 and CDR2 encoded by the germline V gene are SGHRS and YFSETQ. From the cysteine up to the phenylalanine, the CDR3 has a length of 14 residues. This entry keeps only the CDR3 DNA: 42 bases, framed from base 1. At diagnosis, peripheral blood, uninvolved tumor-adjacent lung and tumor were collected and were preserved as a mix of fresh-frozen and FFPE material. For TCR repertoire profiling, the blood samples were analyzed as peripheral blood mononuclear cells. TCR beta CDR3 regions were sequenced from DNA using the immunoSEQ Assay. As for how the authors treated the data: To compute T cell density, TCR beta template counts were normalized to usable DNA, which was estimated by amplifying housekeeping genes. Richness was estimated with the preseqR package, extrapolating to 400,000 templates for PBMC samples and 120,000 templates for tissue samples. Clonality was calculated as one minus Pielou's evenness. To identify tissue-enriched TCRs, differential abundance testing was run on productive amino-acid clonotypes with a minimum total count of 5 and an alpha of 0.1. Repertoire overlap between compartments was quantified with the Jaccard Index and Morisita Overlap Index. GLIPH clustered TCR beta CDR3s with public tetramer-defined viral CDR3s; viral motifs required at least three viral sequences plus V-gene enrichment. Here the immuneACCESS table is served through TCRdb, limited to in-frame sequences with V and J called. Missing clones are a known gap in these copies; in checked studies unresolved V genes cover under half, and the rest lacks a known reason. V, J and clone size were drawn from that table, and D and trimming were deduced from the DNA. This sample holds fewer than 50,000 clones; just over 85% were observed only once. 5% to 6% of the sample rests with the top ten.

The sample was peripheral blood mononuclear cells, taken before any cancer treatment. This receptor chain uses TRBV5-1 and TRBJ2-1, and perhaps TRBD1 as D gene, on 5 matching bases. This TCR was sampled from a male donor aged 60 or over with stage II lung adenocarcinoma. Read as DNA, the sequence is TGCGCCAGCAGCTGGGTGGCCCAAACAGGTGAGCAGTTCTTC. Protein translation: CASSWVAQTGEQFF. The full variable domain, with segments outside the CDR3 supplied by the reference TRBV5-1 and TRBJ2-1 proteins, appears as KAGVTQTPRYLIKTRGQQVTLSCSPISGHRSVSWYQQTPGQGLQFLFEYFSETQRNKGNFPGRFSGRQFSNSRSEMNVSTLELGDSALYLCASSWVAQTGEQFFGPGTRLTVL.